Detailed here is one T cell receptor (beta chain). Ten or more counts support this clonotype. Its antigen has not been determined. Base-call qualities are not available, and no considerably larger clone is one nucleotide away. This sample is part of a study of T cells in Graves' hyperthyroidism and ophthalmopathy (dated by TCRdb to about 2019). Background on the whole study: Peripheral blood was collected at initial diagnosis, before any treatment. After blood sampling, hyperthyroidism patients were treated with methimazole at a starting dose of 30 mg daily, and ophthalmopathy patients were treated with high-dose intravenous methylprednisolone. Whether ophthalmopathy could be predicted prospectively was tested in an independent validation cohort made up of 18 to 20 hyperthyroidism patients plus 17 patients who later progressed to ophthalmopathy. In roughly six Graves' hyperthyroidism patients, the study also compared T-cell repertoires from thyroid tissue with T-cell repertoires from blood. The paper reports TCR Vbeta CDR3 sequencing of 140 or so peripheral blood samples: approximately 41 ophthalmopathy, some 80 hyperthyroidism and approximately 17 progressor patients. For training and testing, the roughly 97 patients in the discovery cohort were randomly divided in a 7:3 ratio. To identify distinguishing TCR V-J signatures, a discovery cohort of about a hundred patients was used, comprising fewer than 45 with Graves' ophthalmopathy and around 57 with stable Graves' hyperthyroidism. What the study reported, not specific to this receptor: Sample size was not statistically predetermined, and blinding of investigators to group allocation was not performed. Most expanded thyroid clonotypes (frequency above 0.001) were also detected in blood, suggesting blood repertoires may reflect thyroid immune responses. In validation, the model predicted progression to ophthalmopathy with 65% to 71% sensitivity and over 72% specificity, a median of approximately 6.7 months before onset. A model built on a 13 V-J signature distinguished ophthalmopathy from stable hyperthyroidism, reaching 87.88% sensitivity and around 81% specificity in cross-validation and 80%/75% in testing.

The CDR3 goes from the cysteine to the phenylalanine over 12 residues. The only DNA kept is the CDR3, 36 bases in frame from the first base. V sheds 3 bases and J sheds 5 bases, leaving 5 bases between their ends. The germline V gene specifies MDHEN as CDR1 and SYDVKM as CDR2. The TCR beta CDR3 regions were amplified from the RNA transcripts. A first-round RT-PCR of the TCR CDR3 used the HTBI primer set with the Qiagen OneStep RT-PCR kit. A second multiplex PCR round built the libraries, followed by size selection and purification. Paired-end sequencing of the libraries was performed with 100 bp reads on an Illumina HiSeq2000. As for the authors' bioinformatics: Raw data were processed with SOAPnuke, discarding reads with adapters, uncalled bases, mean Phred below 15, or no exact constant-primer or identifier match. High-quality paired reads were merged with COPE v1.2.5, and unique nucleotide sequences were defined as clonotypes. MiTCR v1.1 was used to align clonotypes to the IMGT TRBV, TRBD and TRBJ reference segments. Only V-J combinations with frequency above 0.0001, covering approximately 99% of repertoires, were analysed. The TCS score was defined as the ratio of F50 (clonal expansion) to E x V (chaos), calculated using BLOSUM62-based TCRdist between CDR3 peptides within each V-J. Welch's t-statistics and random forest reduced fewer than 600 V-J features to 10 to 15, which were used in a naive Bayes classifier (R e1071). The public sequencing data were trimmed at Q25 with fastp and processed into clonotypes with MiXCR by TCRdb, which kept only in-frame beta chains. A single entry per CDR3 protein holds the most common genes and DNA from its merged rows. The V and J calls shown here were made by TCRdb, not taken from the authors' results. A total of a few hundred thousand distinct CDR3 sequences appear in this sample, roughly 15% of them only once. Jointly, the top ten make up around 32% of the sample.

Ophthalmopathy patients had moderately to severely active disease, Clinical Activity Score of at least 3, NOSPECS grade of at least 4, and duration under 3 months. Patients with uncontrolled infections, other autoimmune diseases, pregnancy or lactation were excluded. Diagnoses relied on clinical symptoms, serum thyroxine and TRAb, thyroid ultrasound and orbital computed tomography. PBMCs were isolated from approximately 10 ml of fresh peripheral blood by Ficoll-Paque density gradient centrifugation. Trizol reagent was used to extract total RNA, and RNA quality was then checked on an Agilent 2100 Bioanalyzer.

The chain couples TRBV28 to TRBJ1-5, with the D segment identity uncertain. Sequencing was carried out using blood. The sequence derives from a woman under 40 with Graves' ophthalmopathy. The CDR3 has the sequence CASSFNHQPQHF. The DNA is as follows: TGTGCCAGCAGTTTTAATCATCAGCCCCAGCATTTT.